The 16 T cell receptor beta chains below were found in one sample sequenced in a study of blood T cells in healthy people across ages. Through a sample-barcoded 5' primer and a J-beta primer mix, a second PCR was run for roughly 6 to 12 cycles. TCRdb reanalysed the 5' RACE reads using MiXCR and keeps one entry per CDR3 protein. The top ten clones hold approximately 10% of a sample with about 1.6 million distinct CDR3 sequences, about 31% of them seen once. Sequencing used blood. Receptors were obtained from a woman between 25 and 40 years old in good health.

The rearrangement joins TRBV27 to TRBJ1-5; a possible D gene is TRBD1 (6 bases). Germline V gene data show CDR1 as MNHEY and CDR2 as SMNVEV (reference sequence). V shed 7 bases and J shed 8 bases, with 18 bases lying between them. This CDR3 contains 14 residues. CDR3 in amino acids: CASIFGQGRKPQHF. The DNA for the CDR3 is TGTGCCAGCATCTTCGGCCAGGGGCGAAAGCCCCAGCATTTT.

In this sample, this clonotype turned up a few times. The DNA is omitted, as the CDR3 cannot be located on it reliably, and the CDR3 follows TCRdb's listing. This sequence joins TRBV21-1 and TRBJ1-2; TRBD1 reflects the table's D call only, with no check against the DNA. TRBV21-1 represents a pseudogene. The CDR3 totals 14 residues, both ends included. The CDR3 is CASSKFGTGNGYTF.

The chain couples TRBV6-1 to TRBJ2-1, with unresolved D. The CDR3 totals 15 residues. Trimming cost V 4 bases and J 6 bases, with 16 bases left between them. Per germline, CDR1 MNHNS and CDR2 SASEGT. DNA for the CDR3: TGTGCCAGCAGTGCAGAGCCGATCTCAACCAATGAGCAGTTCTTC. Residues: CASSAEPISTNEQFF.

This clonotype occurred once. One base away lies a much larger clone, so this may be a sequencing read error. The chain is built from TRBV24-1 and TRBJ2-3, with 7 bases identical to TRBD2. Per the germline V gene, CDR1 is KGHDR and CDR2 is SFDVKD. This CDR3 comprises 16 residues. The CDR3 nucleotides read TGTGCCGCCAGTGACCCCGGCGGGAGCTACACAGATACGCAGTATTTT. Translating it yields CAASDPGGSYTDTQYF.

The chain uses TRBV10-3 and TRBJ2-2; either TRBD1 or TRBD2 may fit D (6 bases each). Germline CDR1 reads ENHRY; CDR2 reads SYGVKD. The CDR3 extends over 15 amino acids. V lost 9 bases and J 2 bases, leaving 16 bases between the germline ends. The CDR3 coding sequence is TGTGCCATTTCCTCAGGGGACTTCAACACCGGGGAGCTGTTTTTT. Its protein product is CAISSGDFNTGELFF.

V gene TRBV20-1 combines with J gene TRBJ2-1; perhaps TRBD2 as D (6 bases). V dropped 6 bases and J dropped 4 bases, with 19 bases sitting between them. This CDR3 is built from 15 residues. The germline V gene has CDR1 DFQATT and CDR2 SNEGSKA (reference sequence). Written as DNA, the CDR3 is TGCAGTGCGGAAGGAGGGCCACCCTCATACAATGAGCAGTTCTTC. This codes for CSAEGGPPSYNEQFF.

The table lists this clonotype with a few counts. The chain combines TRBV28 with TRBJ2-7; 7 nucleotides agree with TRBD2. V lost 3 bases to trimming and J lost 1 base; unmatched junction nucleotides: 6. The CDR3 runs to 15 residues. The V gene's germline CDR1 is MDHEN and CDR2 SYDVKM. Here the CDR3 reads CASSLGRELSYEQYF. In nucleotides, the CDR3 is TGTGCCAGCAGTTTGGGGCGGGAGTTGTCCTACGAGCAGTACTTC.

In its sample, this clonotype was seen a few times. J is TRBJ2-3 and V is TRBV5-5, with 13 nucleotides matching TRBD2. The germline gives CDR1 SGHKS, CDR2 YYEKEE (reference sequence). CDR3 length: 16 residues. V shed 6 bases, J shed 4 bases, and the junction held 8 bases outside the gene matches. The CDR3 nucleotides read TGTGCCAGCATCGGTATACTAGCGGGGGGGCCAGATACGCAGTATTTT. Its translation: CASIGILAGGPDTQYF.

This clonotype was detected only a few times. The chain joins TRBV7-9 to TRBJ1-1; D may be TRBD1 (5 bases). The germline V gene encodes CDR1 SEHNR and CDR2 FQNEAQ (reference sequence). The V end lost 2 bases, the J end lost 1 base, and 11 bases lay between the germline ends. CDR3 length: 15 residues. CDR3 amino acids: CASSLSPGQNTEAFF. CDR3 bases: TGTGCCAGCAGCTTATCGCCAGGGCAGAACACTGAAGCTTTCTTT.

The chain recombines TRBV6-2 or TRBV6-3 with TRBJ2-1, with unresolved D. V was shortened by 11 bases and J by 1 base, with 9 bases between the two germline ends. The CDR3 has 12 residues. Germline CDR1 MNHEY, CDR2 SVGEGT. The CDR3 sequence: CAGQESYNEQFF. The CDR3 DNA is TGTGCCGGCCAGGAGTCCTACAATGAGCAGTTCTTC.

This clonotype was seen repeatedly, ten times or more. CDR3 bases: TGTGCCAGCAGCTTAGTGGGGGGAAGTTTCATAGATACGCAGTATTTT. It specifies CASSLVGGSFIDTQYF. The chain recombines TRBV7-9 with TRBJ2-3; D may be TRBD2 (6 bases). Trimming stripped 1 base from V and 5 bases from J, with 16 bases between. Looked up from germline, CDR1 is SEHNR and CDR2 is FQNEAQ (reference sequence). The CDR3 covers 16 residues.

CDR3 protein: CASSLLVVALSRGGYNEQFF. The DNA of the CDR3 is TGTGCCAGCAGCCTACTCGTGGTCGCTCTCTCCAGGGGAGGTTACAATGAGCAGTTCTTC. The rearrangement uses TRBV7-2 and TRBJ2-1; D may correspond to TRBD1 or TRBD2 (6 bases each). Germline V lookup: CDR1 SGHTA, CDR2 FQGNSA. Trimming took off 5 bases at V and 4 bases at J, with 30 bases between the two ends. The CDR3 is made up of 20 amino acids.

This clonotype has more than one count but fewer than ten. In DNA, the CDR3 is TGTGCCAGCAGCCCTGGACAGGGAGAAGTCACAGATACGCAGTATTTT. It yields the protein CASSPGQGEVTDTQYF. The V gene is TRBV7-9, the J gene TRBJ2-3; 8 bases are a match to TRBD1. CDR3 length: 16 amino acids. V lost 5 bases to trimming and J lost 2 bases; unmatched junction nucleotides: 9. CDR1 SEHNR and CDR2 FQNEAQ come from the germline V gene (reference sequence).

The CDR3 loop is CSARDPPGLGSYNEQFF. In DNA form, the CDR3 reads TGCAGTGCTAGAGATCCTCCGGGACTCGGCTCCTACAATGAGCAGTTCTTC. The chain carries TRBV20-1 and TRBJ2-1, with D possibly TRBD2 on 6 matching bases. Germline V gives CDR1 DFQATT, CDR2 SNEGSKA (reference sequence). This CDR3 has 17 residues. V lost 0 bases and J 0 bases, leaving 15 bases between the germline ends.

This clonotype is a singleton in its sample. V and J are TRBV27 and TRBJ2-3; tentative D call: TRBD1 (6 bases). The CDR3 length is 16 residues. The V gene's germline CDR1 is MNHEY and CDR2 SMNVEV (reference sequence). V lost 9 bases and J lost 2, with 21 bases in between. Here the CDR3 reads CARPWVTGFNTDTQYF. The CDR3 region has the DNA TGTGCCAGGCCGTGGGTAACAGGGTTCAACACAGATACGCAGTATTTT.

Ten or more counts support this clonotype. This chain links TRBV20-1 with TRBJ2-7, with 14 bases that match TRBD2. CDR3 length: 15 residues. The junction had 7 bases not matched to a gene; V was cut back by 4 bases and J by 5 bases. CDR1 is DFQATT and CDR2 is SNEGSKA in the germline V gene (reference sequence). The CDR3 sequence is CSAMGLAGVFDEQYF. As DNA, the CDR3 is TGCAGTGCTATGGGACTAGCGGGAGTTTTCGACGAGCAGTACTTC.